The rows below give T cell receptor beta chains drawn from one sample of a study of monozygotic twins with inflammatory bowel disease. TCRdb reprocessed the 5' RACE reads and keeps a single row for each CDR3 protein, giving no DNA. The sample includes approximately 400,000 distinct CDR3 sequences. Material: blood. These receptors originate from a human donor with ulcerative colitis or Crohn's disease, or a healthy co-twin of an affected twin (not recorded which). The CDR3 runs from the conserved cysteine through the conserved F or W.

v_call	j_call	cdr3_aa
TRBV2	TRBJ2-5	CASSVWQRGRETQYF
TRBV29-1	TRBJ1-1	CSVEGLLLAANTEAFF
TRBV5-1	TRBJ1-6	CASSSTIQGNSLHF
TRBV19	TRBJ2-7	CASSISTGGTYPYEQYF
TRBV28	TRBJ2-7	CASNEHLVYEQYF
TRBV5-1	TRBJ2-5	CASSEGQGTVQETQYF
TRBV6-1	TRBJ2-3	CASSRTSGGPDTQYF
TRBV20-1	TRBJ2-7	CSASIVAGGPHEQYF
TRBV27	TRBJ1-2	CASSLSGEEGYTF
TRBV5-1	TRBJ2-2	CASSLERPNTGELFF
TRBV5-1	TRBJ2-7	CASSVERGAGYEQYF
TRBV27	TRBJ2-7	CASSRTGGAATYEQYF
TRBV9	TRBJ2-7	CASSVGTSETYEQYF
TRBV3-1	TRBJ1-6	CASSPDGVYSPLHF
TRBV7-2	TRBJ2-7	CASTNAGTGYYEQYF
TRBV29-1	TRBJ1-2	CSVVGGGYGYTF
TRBV5-1	TRBJ2-1	CASSSGLAGPHNEQFF
TRBV29-1	TRBJ1-5	CSVEGLRGGQPQHF
TRBV24-1	TRBJ2-1	CATSDLPGISYNEQFF
TRBV5-1	TRBJ2-3	CASSHLLAGGSTDTQYF
TRBV19	TRBJ2-1	CASREDRGLNNEQFF
TRBV12-3/TRBV12-4	TRBJ1-1	CASTRQVNTEAFF
TRBV29-1	TRBJ1-5	CSVAGQGSQPQHF
TRBV7-9	TRBJ2-1	CASSLGTRLDNEQFF
TRBV20-1	TRBJ1-6	CSARRGTNSPLHF
TRBV7-2	TRBJ2-3	CASSIYRVGADTQYF
TRBV5-5	TRBJ2-7	CASAYLAGEQYF
TRBV7-2	TRBJ2-7	CASSLGERYEQYF
TRBV7-9	TRBJ1-1	CASSLGQGGSTEAFF
TRBV5-1	TRBJ1-2	CASSLVASGYGYTF
TRBV5-5	TRBJ2-4	CASSSQGPLAKNIQYF
TRBV7-2	TRBJ1-6	CASSLRQGNNSPLHF
TRBV28	TRBJ2-7	CASQDRFNEQYF
TRBV7-3	TRBJ2-3	CASSLSAGQGSDTQYF
TRBV4-1	TRBJ2-5	CASSPRGQGRETQYF
TRBV28	TRBJ2-7	CASRGGGISYEQYF
TRBV7-2	TRBJ1-1	CASSLHLRGAEAFF
TRBV7-2	TRBJ2-2	CASSSHPKRAGELFF
TRBV12-3/TRBV12-4	TRBJ1-4	CASSLNAGPTEKLFF
TRBV28	TRBJ2-7	CASNGGRGSYEQYF